Listed below are T cell receptor beta chains from one sample, sequenced in a study of T cell changes during pregnancy in multiple sclerosis. Here immunoSEQ multiplex PCR was the method, and the copy in TCRdb shows in-frame clones only, minus some. This table holds about 36,000 clones, around nine tenths found once. Here the sequenced sample was CD4+ T cells from peripheral blood mononuclear cells, taken in the first trimester of pregnancy. The receptors here all came from a female donor with multiple sclerosis, enrolled in a pregnancy study. The CDR3 runs from the conserved cysteine through the conserved F or W. The D gene is left open where the match is weak. The size field is filled for only some rows; it gives once, few, many or a size class.

d_call | j_call | clone_size | cdr3_length | v_call | cdr3_aa | cdr3_nt
NA | TRBJ1-1 | few | 11 | TRBV29-1 | CSVSVNTEAFF | TGCAGCGTATCGGTAAATACTGAAGCTTTCTTT
NA | TRBJ2-7 | NA | 14 | TRBV27 | CASKEGGISYEQYF | TGTGCCAGCAAAGAGGGAGGTATCTCCTACGAGCAGTACTTC
TRBD1 | TRBJ2-7 | NA | 14 | TRBV30 | CAWTGQGFVHEQYF | TGTGCCTGGACTGGACAGGGGTTCGTCCACGAGCAGTACTTC
NA | TRBJ1-1 | once | 14 | TRBV27 | CASRRRGRNTEAFF | TGTGCCAGCAGGCGAAGGGGGAGAAACACTGAAGCTTTCTTT
NA | TRBJ1-1 | NA | 14 | TRBV5-4 | CASSLKERNTEAFF | TGTGCCAGCAGCTTGAAAGAGAGGAACACTGAAGCTTTCTTT
NA | TRBJ1-2 | NA | 18 | TRBV6-1 | CASSEARGWGRPYYGYTF | TGTGCCAGCAGTGAAGCGCGCGGCTGGGGGCGACCTTACTATGGCTACACCTTC
NA | TRBJ2-5 | NA | 13 | TRBV5-6 | CASSSGLTGTQYF | TGTGCCAGCAGCTCAGGACTAACAGGGACCCAGTACTTC
NA | TRBJ1-5 | medium-sized | 15 | TRBV5-8 | CASSLDRIRNQPQHF | TGTGCCAGCAGCTTGGACAGGATTCGCAATCAGCCCCAGCATTTT
TRBD2 | TRBJ2-2 | once | 17 | TRBV5-1 | CASSARSSGGNTGELFF | TGCGCCAGCAGCGCCAGATCCAGCGGGGGAAACACCGGGGAGCTGTTTTTT
TRBD1 | TRBJ1-2 | NA | 15 | TRBV5-6 | CASSVGTGGDYGYTF | TGTGCCAGCAGCGTGGGGACAGGGGGAGACTATGGCTACACCTTC
TRBD2 | TRBJ2-5 | NA | 16 | TRBV9 | CASSVAPLAAQETQYF | TGTGCCAGCAGCGTTGCCCCCCTAGCGGCCCAAGAGACCCAGTACTTC
NA | TRBJ1-5 | NA | 13 | TRBV9 | CASSAGGRQPQHF | TGTGCCAGCAGCGCCGGAGGTCGTCAGCCCCAGCATTTT
NA | TRBJ1-1 | NA | 14 | TRBV5-1 | CASSLGSGDTEAFF | TGCGCCAGCAGCCTGGGGTCCGGGGACACTGAAGCTTTCTTT
TRBD1 | TRBJ1-6 | NA | 15 | TRBV6-1 | CASSSQTGGNSPLHF | TGTGCCAGCAGTTCCCAGACAGGGGGCAATTCACCCCTCCACTTT
TRBD2 | TRBJ2-2 | NA | 13 | TRBV6-5 | CASRPSGKAELFF | TGTGCCAGCAGGCCTAGCGGGAAGGCGGAGCTGTTTTTT
TRBD1 | TRBJ1-2 | NA | 15 | TRBV6-5 | CASSYLGQKNYGYTF | TGTGCCAGCAGTTACCTGGGACAGAAAAACTATGGCTACACCTTC
NA | TRBJ1-5 | NA | 15 | TRBV6-5 | CASSYSRGQEQPQHF | TGTGCCAGCAGTTACTCGAGAGGGCAAGAGCAGCCCCAGCATTTT
TRBD1 | TRBJ2-1 | NA | 15 | TRBV30 | CAWSPGTGGVDEQFF | TGTGCCTGGAGTCCCGGGACAGGGGGGGTCGATGAGCAGTTCTTC
NA | TRBJ2-2 | NA | 12 | TRBV2 | CASSRNTGELFF | TGTGCCAGCAGTCGGAACACCGGGGAGCTGTTTTTT
NA | TRBJ2-7 | NA | 16 | TRBV7-2 | CASSLAAGMSSYEQYF | TGTGCCAGCAGCTTAGCGGCAGGCATGAGCTCCTACGAGCAGTACTTC
NA | TRBJ2-3 | NA | 14 | TRBV28 | CASSLPVSTDTQYF | TGTGCCAGCAGTTTGCCAGTTAGCACAGATACGCAGTATTTT
TRBD2 | TRBJ2-3 | NA | 17 | TRBV2 | CASSFSLLAGRTDTQYF | TGTGCCAGCAGCTTCTCTTTACTAGCGGGGCGCACAGATACGCAGTATTTT
NA | TRBJ1-1 | NA | 13 | TRBV30 | CAWSVRGAAEAFF | TGTGCCTGGAGTGTACGGGGGGCGGCTGAAGCTTTCTTT
NA | TRBJ1-2 | NA | 14 | TRBV9 | CASSSPGREHGYTF | TGTGCCAGCAGCTCTCCTGGGAGGGAGCATGGCTACACCTTC
NA | TRBJ2-5 | NA | 13 | TRBV5-1 | CASSLEVRETQYF | TGCGCCAGCAGCTTAGAGGTGAGGGAGACCCAGTACTTC
NA | TRBJ1-6 | NA | 15 | TRBV5-1 | CASSLVSGPDESLHF | TGCGCCAGCAGCTTGGTATCAGGCCCGGATGAATCCCTCCACTTT
NA | TRBJ2-3 | NA | 12 | TRBV7-9 | CASSHFTDTQYF | TGTGCCAGCAGCCACTTTACAGATACGCAGTATTTT
TRBD1 | TRBJ2-7 | NA | 14 | TRBV6-5 | CASRRTGGLDEQYF | TGTGCCAGCAGACGTACAGGGGGCCTGGACGAGCAGTACTTC
TRBD2 | TRBJ2-5 | NA | 13 | TRBV7-9 | CASSTSGSETQYF | TGTGCCAGCAGCACTAGCGGGAGTGAGACCCAGTACTTC
TRBD1 | TRBJ1-2 | NA | 13 | TRBV7-2 | CASSSRDRGGYTF | TGTGCCAGCAGCTCCCGGGACAGGGGTGGCTACACCTTC
NA | TRBJ2-2 | NA | 16 | TRBV30 | CAWRTGGAGGTGELFF | TGTGCCTGGAGGACGGGGGGCGCCGGGGGCACCGGGGAGCTGTTTTTT
TRBD1 | TRBJ1-1 | NA | 16 | TRBV19 | CASSRGGDRGNTEAFF | TGTGCCAGTAGTCGGGGGGGGGACAGGGGTAACACTGAAGCTTTCTTT
NA | TRBJ1-2 | NA | 14 | TRBV9 | CASSPAGRMYGYTF | TGTGCCAGCAGCCCGGCGGGACGGATGTATGGCTACACCTTC
NA | TRBJ2-7 | NA | 14 | TRBV6-5 | CASSRRGSPNEQYF | TGTGCCAGCAGTCGCCGGGGATCCCCAAACGAGCAGTACTTC
NA | TRBJ2-5 | NA | 17 | TRBV7-2 | CASSPVAGKAIRETQYF | TGTGCCAGCAGTCCTGTGGCGGGAAAGGCTATTCGAGAGACCCAGTACTTC
NA | TRBJ2-5 | NA | 12 | TRBV5-5 | CASSASGETQYF | TGTGCCAGCAGCGCGTCAGGGGAGACCCAGTACTTC
TRBD2 | TRBJ2-7 | NA | 16 | TRBV9 | CASSPYLAGGRYEQYF | TGTGCCAGCAGCCCCTACTTGGCGGGAGGACGGTACGAGCAGTACTTC
NA | TRBJ1-4 | NA | 15 | TRBV25-1 | CASSERGSTNEKLFF | TGTGCCAGCAGTGAACGGGGGTCAACTAATGAAAAACTGTTTTTT
TRBD1 | TRBJ1-3 | NA | 15 | TRBV5-4 | CASSFTGGGGNTIYF | TGTGCCAGCAGCTTTACAGGGGGCGGTGGAAACACCATATATTTT
TRBD1 | TRBJ2-2 | NA | 15 | TRBV25-1 | CASRRQGVATGELFF | TGTGCCAGCAGAAGACAGGGGGTAGCGACCGGGGAGCTGTTTTTT
TRBD1 | TRBJ1-1 | once | 13 | TRBV7-3 | CASSTGSNTEAFF | TGTGCCAGCTCGACAGGGAGTAACACTGAAGCTTTCTTT
TRBD2 | TRBJ2-3 | NA | 17 | TRBV2 | CASIGLAGGLGTDTQYF | TGTGCCAGCATTGGACTAGCGGGGGGGCTTGGCACAGATACGCAGTATTTT
NA | TRBJ1-3 | NA | 12 | TRBV30 | CAWTGSGNTIYF | TGTGCCTGGACAGGGTCTGGAAACACCATATATTTT
NA | TRBJ2-4 | NA | 12 | TRBV7-9 | CASSTQGHIQYF | TGTGCCAGCAGCACCCAGGGCCACATTCAGTACTTC
NA | TRBJ2-5 | NA | 16 | TRBV6-6 | CASSYGGGYEGETQYF | TGTGCCAGCAGTTACGGGGGGGGCTACGAGGGAGAGACCCAGTACTTC
NA | TRBJ2-7 | NA | 16 | TRBV27 | CASSLSYPGQGYEQYF | TGTGCCAGCAGTTTATCGTATCCGGGACAAGGATACGAGCAGTACTTC
TRBD1 | TRBJ1-4 | NA | 13 | TRBV2 | CARWDRGNEKLFF | TGTGCCAGATGGGACAGGGGTAATGAAAAACTGTTTTTT
TRBD2 | TRBJ2-1 | NA | 16 | TRBV5-5 | CASSPGGGRVYNEQFF | TGTGCCAGCAGTCCCGGGGGGGGGAGAGTCTACAATGAGCAGTTCTTC
NA | TRBJ2-3 | NA | 16 | TRBV11-2 | CASSLARTAHSDTQYF | TGTGCCAGCAGCTTAGCGAGGACAGCCCACTCAGATACGCAGTATTTT
TRBD1 | TRBJ1-6 | NA | 17 | TRBV18 | CASSPLGQASLNSPLHF | TGTGCCAGCTCACCTCTCGGACAGGCCAGCCTTAATTCACCCCTCCACTTT
NA | TRBJ2-3 | NA | 16 | TRBV9 | CASSGRGGLNTDTQYF | TGTGCCAGCAGCGGGAGGGGCGGGTTAAACACAGATACGCAGTATTTT
NA | TRBJ2-7 | NA | 13 | TRBV10-3 | CATEDTYSYEQYF | TGTGCCACAGAGGACACATACTCCTACGAGCAGTACTTC
TRBD2 | TRBJ2-5 | NA | 14 | TRBV5-4 | CASSLVGRAETQYF | TGTGCCAGCAGCTTGGTGGGGAGGGCCGAGACCCAGTACTTC
NA | TRBJ1-5 | NA | 14 | TRBV5-1 | CASSLDGSNQPQHF | TGCGCCAGCAGCTTGGACGGTAGCAATCAGCCCCAGCATTTT
TRBD2 | TRBJ2-7 | once | 16 | TRBV5-1 | CASSLRLAGGRNEQYF | TGCGCCAGCAGCTTGAGACTAGCGGGAGGTCGCAACGAGCAGTACTTC